This T cell receptor beta chain was captured in a study of CD8 T cells in Susac syndrome. There are 14 residues in the CDR3. The germline CDR1 and CDR2 sequences are LNHDA and SQIVND (reference sequence). The V gene end was trimmed by 5 bases and the J gene end by 1 base; junction bases not matched to a gene: 4. Bulk CD8+ and CD4+ cells came from magnetic negative isolation; CD8+ TEMRA by FACS. With random hexamers, roughly 0.45 to 1 ug RNA was reverse transcribed. Amplification of TCR beta CDR3 spanned 54 Vbeta and 13 Jbeta via immunoSEQ multiplex PCR. MiXCR, applied by TCRdb to the immunoSEQ multiplex PCR reads, yields one record per CDR3 protein. The sample has over 100,000 distinct CDR3 sequences; just under 95% are singletons.

This chain uses TRBV19 with TRBJ1-1, with 7 bases aligning to TRBD1. This receptor was taken from a human donor with Susac syndrome. Specimen: CD8+ T cells from PBMCs. The CDR3 DNA sequence: TGTGCCAGTAGTCCCCGGACAGGGAACACTGAAGCTTTCTTT. The encoded protein is CASSPRTGNTEAFF. Together with reference TRBV19 and TRBJ1-1, the CDR3 gives the full variable domain: DGGITQSPKYLFRKEGQNVTLSCEQNLNHDAMYWYRQDPGQGLRLIYYSQIVNDFQKGDIAEGYSVSREKKESFPLTVTSAQKNPTAFYLCASSPRTGNTEAFFGQGTRLTVV.